The 26 T cell receptor beta chains reported below all come from one sample, sequenced in a study of cytomegalovirus exposure and HLA in healthy donors. 60 Vbeta and 13 Jbeta primers were used in PCR. Produced via immunoSEQ multiplex PCR; TCRdb's table is partial and in-frame only. The data show some 170,000 clones, 78% seen once. Material for sequencing was PBMCs. The receptors originated from a female donor in good health and CMV-seronegative.

This rearrangement joins TRBV19 to TRBJ2-7, with 7 bases matching TRBD1. Trimming cost V 8 bases and J 1 base; bases outside gene matches: 5. The CDR3 loop spans 13 amino acids. Germline assignment: CDR1 LNHDA and CDR2 SQIVND (reference sequence). CDR3 nucleotides: TGTGCCAGTTCGGACAGGCTTTCCTACGAGCAGTACTTC. It encodes CASSDRLSYEQYF.

The chain employs TRBV6-6 and TRBJ2-7; a weak D match, TRBD1 (5 bases). The V end lost 5 bases, the J end lost 7 bases, and 18 bases lay between the germline ends. From germline, CDR1 is MNHNY and CDR2 SVGAGI (reference sequence). CDR3 length: 14 amino acids. CDR3 loop: CASSPPGQGREQYF. CDR3 sequence (DNA): TGTGCCAGCAGTCCGCCAGGCCAGGGCCGGGAGCAGTACTTC.

The gene calls are TRBV29-1 and TRBJ2-1; 13 nucleotides agree with TRBD2. Trimming removed 7 bases from V and 8 bases from J; junction bases left unmatched: 5. The CDR3 loop spans 13 amino acids. CDR1 is SQVTM and CDR2 is ANQGSEA in the germline V gene. CDR3 nucleotide sequence: TGCAGCGCCACTAGCGGGGGGGTTGATGAGCAGTTCTTC. Amino acids: CSATSGGVDEQFF.

The chain links TRBV29-1 to TRBJ2-1; the D gene is possibly TRBD2 (5 bases). Per the germline V gene, CDR1 is SQVTM and CDR2 is ANQGSEA. CDR3 length: 13 residues. Trimming shortened V by 3 bases and J by 4 bases, and 10 bases separated the two germline ends. CDR3 protein: CSVDRGSYNEQFF. The CDR3 DNA is TGCAGCGTTGACCGGGGTTCATACAATGAGCAGTTCTTC.

The J gene is TRBJ2-7, the V gene TRBV5-1, with D possibly being TRBD1 (5 bases). Trimming pared 0 bases from V and 2 bases from J, leaving 18 bases between. This CDR3 region has 17 residues. Germline V gene data show CDR1 as SGHRS and CDR2 as YFSETQ. CDR3 sequence (DNA): TGCGCCAGCAGCTTGGTCCCGACAGAGATGAACCCCTACGAGCAGTACTTC. Protein sequence: CASSLVPTEMNPYEQYF.

This clone was recorded a few times. V gene TRBV6-5 combines with J gene TRBJ1-1, with 7 bases aligning to TRBD1. The V gene's germline CDR1 is MNHEY and CDR2 SVGAGI. The CDR3 totals 15 residues. Losses at the gene ends were 0 bases for V and 11 bases for J; bases not matched to a gene: 12. The CDR3 reads CASSYSTITGTAAFF. As DNA, the CDR3 is TGTGCCAGCAGTTACTCGACTATAACCGGGACAGCCGCTTTCTTT.

The chain links TRBV5-1 to TRBJ2-1; the D gene is possibly TRBD1 (6 bases). Germline CDR1 reads SGHRS; CDR2 reads YFSETQ. This CDR3 contains 13 residues. Trimming took off 0 bases at V and 7 bases at J, with 8 bases between the two ends. CDR3 DNA sequence: TGCGCCAGCAGCTTGGAGGGACAAAATGAGCAGTTCTTC. It yields the protein CASSLEGQNEQFF.

The CDR3 DNA follows: TGTGCCATCACGGAGGGGGCGGGTGGCACAGATACGCAGTATTTT. Amino acids: CAITEGAGGTDTQYF. This rearrangement joins TRBV10-3 to TRBJ2-3, with a tentative D call TRBD1 (7 bases). The length of the CDR3 is 15 residues. V gave up 7 bases and J gave up 1 base, with 15 bases separating them. In germline, CDR1 is ENHRY, CDR2 SYGVKD.

This chain connects TRBV10-3 to TRBJ2-7; 9 nucleotides agree with TRBD2. The CDR3 extends over 15 amino acids. CDR1 and CDR2 (germline): ENHRY, SYGVKD. The V segment lost 0 bases and the J segment 2 bases; nucleotides outside the gene matches: 2. The CDR3 DNA is TGTGCCATCAGTGAGTCGATAGCGGGAGCCTACGAGCAGTACTTC. It codes for CAISESIAGAYEQYF.

The V gene is TRBV11-3, the J gene TRBJ2-7, with 7 bases fitting TRBD1. CDR1 SGHNT and CDR2 YENEEA come from the germline V gene. This CDR3 is 14 amino acids long. Losses at the gene ends were 4 bases for V and 5 bases for J; bases not matched to a gene: 8. The DNA of the CDR3 is TGTGCCAGCAGCTCCTACAGGGGATTCCACGAGCAGTACTTC. It codes for CASSSYRGFHEQYF.

The chain carries TRBV5-1 and TRBJ1-2; tentatively, D is TRBD1 (5 bases). The V gene's germline CDR1 is SGHRS and CDR2 YFSETQ. The length of the CDR3 is 15 residues. Trimming took off 1 base at V and 3 bases at J, with 13 bases between the two ends. The CDR3, as DNA: TGCGCCAGCAGCTTGAAGCAGGGACTTGACTATGGCTACACCTTC. It encodes CASSLKQGLDYGYTF.

This clone was seen a single time. The V gene is TRBV11-3, the J gene TRBJ2-3; a possible D gene is TRBD1 (5 bases). This CDR3 has 20 amino acids. Germline loops: CDR1 SGHNT, CDR2 YENEEA. V lost 5 bases and J lost 2, with 29 bases in between. The CDR3 DNA reads TGTGCCAGCAGCCCAATTATGGGATCTCTTACAGGAGCCCACACAGATACGCAGTATTTT. This sequence encodes CASSPIMGSLTGAHTDTQYF.

The chain uses TRBV10-2 and TRBJ2-1; 10 bases fit TRBD2. With 6 bases clipped from V and 0 bases from J, the junction kept 5 bases outside the gene matches. Germline values: CDR1 WSHSY, CDR2 SAAADI. The CDR3 consists of 16 residues. The CDR3 bases are TGCGCCAGCAGCCTTAGCGGGGGGTACTCCTACAATGAGCAGTTCTTC. Translating it yields CASSLSGGYSYNEQFF.

This sequence joins TRBV5-1 and TRBJ2-3; 9 bases align to TRBD1. The CDR3 has 15 amino acids. CDR1 is SGHRS, CDR2 YFSETQ, per germline. V shed 5 bases, J shed 5 bases, and the junction held 9 bases outside the gene matches. The CDR3 spells CASRPRDRVIDTQYF. CDR3 coding DNA: TGCGCCAGCAGACCCCGGGACAGGGTAATAGATACGCAGTATTTT. Filled out from reference TRBV5-1 and TRBJ2-3, the complete variable domain reads KAGVTQTPRYLIKTRGQQVTLSCSPISGHRSVSWYQQTPGQGLQFLFEYFSETQRNKGNFPGRFSGRQFSNSRSEMNVSTLELGDSALYLCASRPRDRVIDTQYFGPGTRLTVL.

The V call is TRBV27, the J call TRBJ2-5, with 8 bases identical to TRBD2. The closer fit of TRBJ2-7 to the DNA end suggests the J call may be wrong. The CDR3 totals 14 residues. The V gene's germline CDR1 is MNHEY and CDR2 SMNVEV (reference sequence). This chain's CDR3 is CASSLAGGGYEQYF. The CDR3, as DNA: TGTGCCAGCAGTTTAGCGGGAGGCGGGTACGAGCAGTACTTC.

CDR3 nucleotides: TGTGCCAGCAGCTCATGGGACATCTTCTCCTACAATGAGCAGTTCTTC. This translates into CASSSWDIFSYNEQFF. The chain couples TRBV11-2 to TRBJ2-1, with a tentative D call TRBD1 (6 bases). The V gene lost 4 bases and the J gene lost 0 bases, with 13 bases spanning the gap. Germline V gene data show CDR1 as SGHAT and CDR2 as FQNNGV. CDR3 length equals 16 residues.

V gene TRBV10-1 combines with J gene TRBJ2-3; TRBD1 matches at 9 bases. This CDR3 is 17 amino acids long. After removal of 5 bases from V and 2 bases from J, the junction contained 11 bases not matched to a gene. From germline, CDR1 is WNHNN and CDR2 SYGVQD (reference sequence). The DNA for the CDR3 is TGCGCCAGCAGTTACACCGGGACAGGGAACCCCACAGATACGCAGTATTTT. It yields the protein CASSYTGTGNPTDTQYF.

V and J are TRBV27 and TRBJ2-1; 11 positions match TRBD1. The CDR3 loop spans 15 amino acids. V was pared by 5 bases and J by 3 bases, with 3 bases of the junction left unmatched. Germline values: CDR1 MNHEY, CDR2 SMNVEV (reference sequence). In nucleotides, the CDR3 is TGTGCCAGCAGTCATGGGACAGGGGGCTACAATGAGCAGTTCTTC. This translates into CASSHGTGGYNEQFF.

This clone was seen more than once but under ten times. The chain combines TRBV7-2 with TRBJ2-1; 8 positions match TRBD2. The J segment lost 5 bases and the V segment lost 1 base, leaving 4 bases of the junction unmatched. In germline, CDR1 is SGHTA, CDR2 FQGNSA. CDR3 size: 15 residues. The DNA of the CDR3 is TGTGCCAGCAGCTTAGTCACGGGACTAGACAATGAGCAGTTCTTC. Its protein product is CASSLVTGLDNEQFF.

The genes are TRBV9 and TRBJ2-5; TRBD2 might be the D (5 bases). With 4 bases removed from V and 3 bases from J, the gap between germline ends came to 13 bases. The CDR3 runs to 14 residues. CDR1 SGDLS and CDR2 YYNGEE come from the germline V gene. DNA for the CDR3: TGTGCCAGCAGCCCCCCAACTAGTGAAGAGACCCAGTACTTC. Its translation: CASSPPTSEETQYF.

The chain links TRBV21-1 to TRBJ1-1; the table assigns TRBD1, which was not confirmed against the DNA. TRBV21-1 is termed a pseudogene. CDR3 length: 14 amino acids. This chain's CDR3 is CASSYGPRATEAFF. DNA for the CDR3: TGTGCCAGCAGCTACGGACCCAGGGCCACTGAAGCTTTCTTT.

The V call is TRBV30, the J call TRBJ2-7; TRBD1 aligns across 9 bases. V lost 4 bases, J lost 1 base, and 5 bases stayed unmatched. The CDR3 contains 14 residues. Germline V gene sequence: CDR1 GTSNPN, CDR2 SVGIG (reference sequence). The CDR3 is CAWKDRGISYEQYF. CDR3 coding DNA: TGTGCCTGGAAGGACAGGGGAATATCCTACGAGCAGTACTTC.

This clone was counted a single time. The chain joins TRBV18 to TRBJ2-5, with 8 bases fitting TRBD2. The CDR3 has 14 amino acids. Germline assignment: CDR1 KGHSH and CDR2 LQKENI. Trimming at V came to 9 bases and at J to 5 bases, leaving 11 bases not matched to a gene. CDR3 sequence: CASGQRTSSETQYF. Written as DNA, the CDR3 is TGTGCCAGTGGACAGAGGACTAGCTCGGAGACCCAGTACTTC. Drawing the rest from reference TRBV18 and TRBJ2-5, the complete variable domain is NAGVMQNPRHLVRRRGQEARLRCSPMKGHSHVYWYRQLPEEGLKFMVYLQKENIIDESGMPKERFSAEFPKEGPSILRIQQVVRGDSAAYFCASGQRTSSETQYFGPGTRLLVL.

As for this clone: The junction and the germline gene differ at one end; a read error may be behind it. The gene calls are TRBV15 and TRBJ2-3, with TRBD2 matching 7 bases. Germline assignment: CDR1 LNHNV and CDR2 YYDKDF (reference sequence). The length of the CDR3 is 14 residues. This CDR3 reads CATSRGGSKDTQYF. CDR3 bases: TGTGCCACCAGCAGAGGCGGGAGCAAAGATACGCAGTATTTT.

This chain uses TRBV11-3 with TRBJ1-4; D is undetermined. The CDR3 has 15 residues. Germline V gene sequence: CDR1 SGHNT, CDR2 YENEEA. V dropped 3 bases and J dropped 10 bases, with 18 bases sitting between them. CDR3 amino acids: CASSFRAAGEGKLFF. CDR3 in DNA: TGTGCCAGCAGCTTTCGAGCTGCTGGAGAGGGAAAACTGTTTTTT.

The chain couples TRBV7-2 to TRBJ2-5; D uncertain. Gene TRBJ2-7 matches the end of the DNA better, so the J call may be wrong. This CDR3 comprises 13 residues. The germline V gene encodes CDR1 SGHTA and CDR2 FQGNSA. The CDR3 DNA sequence: TGTGCCAGCAGCTTAGGGGCCTCCTACGAGCAGTACTTC. It yields the protein CASSLGASYEQYF.